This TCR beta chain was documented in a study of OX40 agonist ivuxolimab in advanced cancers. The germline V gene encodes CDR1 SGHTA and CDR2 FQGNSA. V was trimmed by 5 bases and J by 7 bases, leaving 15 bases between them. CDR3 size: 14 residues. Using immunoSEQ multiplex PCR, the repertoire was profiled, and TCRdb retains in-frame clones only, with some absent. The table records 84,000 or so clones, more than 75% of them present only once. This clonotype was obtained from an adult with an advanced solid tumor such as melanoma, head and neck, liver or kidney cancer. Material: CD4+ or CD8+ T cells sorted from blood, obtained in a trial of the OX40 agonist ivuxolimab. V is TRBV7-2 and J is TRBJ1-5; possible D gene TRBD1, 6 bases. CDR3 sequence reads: CASSRVGGSQPQHF. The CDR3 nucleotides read TGTGCCAGCAGCCGGGTCGGGGGCAGCCAGCCCCAGCATTTT.